This T cell receptor beta chain was sequenced for a study of technical replicates of blood from four donors. TCRdb's copy holds only in-frame clones and misses some; the assay was immunoSEQ multiplex PCR. The sample includes tens of thousands of clones, roughly 92% of them seen just once. This clone came up a few times. Trimming left V 2 bases short and J 6 bases short, with 8 bases between. From germline, CDR1 is MNHEY and CDR2 SMNVEV (reference sequence). The CDR3 sequence is 13 residues long. This TCR was recovered from a human donor in good health. The V and J genes are TRBV27 and TRBJ2-1, with a weak D call TRBD1 (5 bases). The source material was T cells isolated from PBMCs. The CDR3 bases are TGTGCCAGCAGTTTAAGCAGGGCCAATGAGCAGTTCTTC. Amino acids: CASSLSRANEQFF.